The 23 T cell receptor beta chains below were found in one sample sequenced in a study of Ad26.COV2.S vaccination and SARS-CoV-2 variants. Treatment denoted: 15 to 20 received Ad26.COV2.S at low or high dose, single or two shots; a few received placebo; per-sample allocation not given. The samples date from day 63 after the first vaccine or placebo injection. Sequencing used immunoSEQ multiplex PCR; TCRdb keeps in-frame clones, though not all of them. The sample holds 250,000 to 300,000 clones, about 89% seen once. The sample consisted of peripheral blood, taken in a trial of Ad26.COV2.S vaccine versus placebo. These TCRs come from a person between 18 and 60 years old who received the Ad26.COV2.S COVID-19 vaccine or a placebo.

This clone was counted once. The J gene is TRBJ2-4, the V gene TRBV7-2; TRBD2 aligns across 9 bases. The length of the CDR3 is 17 residues. V gave up 3 bases and J gave up 8 bases; unmatched junction bases: 14. Germline V lookup: CDR1 SGHTA, CDR2 FQGNSA. The CDR3 DNA reads TGTGCCAGCAGCTTGGGGCTAGCGGGGACCCTCCAACACATTCAGTACTTC. Its protein is CASSLGLAGTLQHIQYF.

This chain links TRBV5-1 with TRBJ1-4; D ambiguous. V lost 1 base to trimming and J lost 4 bases, with 11 bases between them. CDR1 and CDR2 from the germline V gene are SGHRS and YFSETQ. The CDR3 has 15 amino acids. CDR3 DNA sequence: TGCGCCAGCAGCTTGCGATCGGGATTTAATGAAAAACTGTTTTTT. Encoded protein: CASSLRSGFNEKLFF.

The J gene is TRBJ2-1, the V gene TRBV9; no clear D. Looked up from germline, CDR1 is SGDLS and CDR2 is YYNGEE. V dropped 1 base and J dropped 0 bases, with 8 bases sitting between them. The CDR3 consists of 15 residues. CDR3: CASSVWVGSYNEQFF. The CDR3 nucleotides are TGTGCCAGCAGCGTATGGGTAGGCTCCTACAATGAGCAGTTCTTC.

This sequence joins TRBV27 and TRBJ2-3; a possible D gene is TRBD2 (6 bases). Germline V gene data show CDR1 as MNHEY and CDR2 as SMNVEV (reference sequence). The CDR3 runs to 16 residues. V was cut by 0 bases and J by 3 bases, with 13 bases left in between. The chain's CDR3 is CASSLSLARSTDTQYF. The CDR3 coding sequence is TGTGCCAGCAGTTTATCGCTAGCGCGGTCGACAGATACGCAGTATTTT.

The V gene is TRBV27, the J gene TRBJ2-3; D remains ambiguous. The V end was cut by 5 bases, the J end by 6 bases, with 21 bases between. CDR3 length: 16 amino acids. The germline V gene encodes CDR1 MNHEY and CDR2 SMNVEV (reference sequence). This CDR3 reads CASSPLASATVDTQYF. CDR3 DNA sequence: TGTGCCAGCAGTCCCCTTGCGTCGGCGACGGTTGATACGCAGTATTTT.

A few counts support this clone. The chain is built from TRBV3-1 (or the pseudogene TRBV3-2) and TRBJ2-2; possible D gene TRBD2, 5 bases. Germline V gene sequence: CDR1 LGHDT, CDR2 YNNKEL (reference sequence). V was cut by 4 bases and J by 4 bases, with 10 bases left in between. The CDR3 loop spans 14 amino acids. DNA of the CDR3: TGTGCCAGCAGCCCCAGCGGATCCACCGGGGAGCTGTTTTTT. This gives the protein CASSPSGSTGELFF.

This chain joins TRBV28 and TRBJ1-1; D is unresolved. Trimming removed 2 bases at V and 3 bases at J, with 10 bases between. Germline-derived CDR1 and CDR2 are MDHEN and SYDVKM. This CDR3 spans 14 amino acids. This chain's CDR3 is CASSLVRRDTEAFF. The CDR3 coding sequence is TGTGCCAGCAGTTTAGTCCGACGGGACACTGAAGCTTTCTTT.

As DNA, the CDR3 is TGTGCCAGCAGCCAAGTGAGGGCGGGTTCGGGCTACGAGCAGTACTTC. It translates to CASSQVRAGSGYEQYF. The J gene is TRBJ2-7, the V gene TRBV4-2, with a tentative D call TRBD2 (5 bases). Germline V gene lookup returns CDR1 LGHNA and CDR2 YNFKEQ. V shed 1 base and J shed 3 bases, with 16 bases lying between them. This CDR3 spans 16 amino acids.

With respect to this clone: This sample also contains other DNA sequences that code for the same CDR3. This rearrangement joins TRBV18 to TRBJ1-1; D is unresolved. V was cut by 1 base and J by 2 bases, with 8 bases left in between. This CDR3 is built from 14 residues. Germline V gene lookup returns CDR1 KGHSH and CDR2 LQKENI. CDR3 DNA sequence: TGTGCCAGCTCACCACAGAAGGGAAACACTGAAGCTTTCTTT. This codes for CASSPQKGNTEAFF.

For the CDR3, the DNA is TGTGCCAGCAGCGCGAATACAGCGGGCAATGAGCAGTTCTTC. Translating gives CASSANTAGNEQFF. V usage is TRBV11-2 and J usage is TRBJ2-1, with a tentative D call TRBD2 (6 bases). Between the trimmed V and J ends, which lost 5 bases and 6 bases, there was a span of 14 bases. Germline V gene data show CDR1 as SGHAT and CDR2 as FQNNGV. The CDR3 spans 14 residues.

CDR3 region: CSGHRSSYNEQFF. The CDR3 DNA sequence: TGCAGCGGCCACCGGAGCTCCTACAATGAGCAGTTCTTC. The J gene is TRBJ2-1, the V gene TRBV29-1; the D is unclear. Germline CDR1 and CDR2: SQVTM and ANQGSEA. The CDR3 runs 13 residues. V was clipped by 7 bases and J by 0 bases, with 10 bases between them.

The chain uses TRBV4-1 and TRBJ1-1, with D possibly matching TRBD1 (6 bases). The CDR3 totals 14 residues. V was trimmed by 4 bases and J by 1 base, leaving 10 bases between them. CDR1 and CDR2 (germline): MGHRA, YSYEKL. The CDR3 DNA follows: TGCGCCAGCAGCCGCCGGGACAAGAACACTGAAGCTTTCTTT. Residues: CASSRRDKNTEAFF.

V usage is TRBV5-5 and J usage is TRBJ1-6, with D unclear. Germline V gives CDR1 SGHKS, CDR2 YYEKEE (reference sequence). Trimming shortened V by 3 bases and J by 10 bases, and 14 bases separated the two germline ends. This CDR3 has 14 amino acids. The CDR3 bases are TGTGCCAGCAGCTCTGATCTTGGGAACTCACCCCTCCACTTT. This sequence encodes CASSSDLGNSPLHF.

The chain couples TRBV27 to TRBJ2-1, with 7 bases lining up with TRBD2. The J segment lost 9 bases and the V segment lost 7 bases, leaving 9 bases of the junction unmatched. Germline V gene data show CDR1 as MNHEY and CDR2 as SMNVEV (reference sequence). The CDR3 is 13 amino acids. In nucleotides, the CDR3 is TGTGCCAGCATGGGACTAAGGTGGGGTGAGCAGTTCTTC. As protein: CASMGLRWGEQFF.

V is TRBV27 and J is TRBJ2-7; a possible D gene is TRBD2 (6 bases). V was clipped by 8 bases and J by 4 bases, with 12 bases between them. Germline CDR1 reads MNHEY; CDR2 reads SMNVEV (reference sequence). CDR3 length equals 12 residues. The CDR3 is CASRDLQYEQYF. The CDR3 nucleotides read TGTGCCAGCCGGGACTTACAATACGAGCAGTACTTC.

The chain carries TRBV11-2 and TRBJ2-7; the match to TRBD1 covers 9 bases. The CDR3 consists of 16 residues. The V gene's germline CDR1 is SGHAT and CDR2 FQNNGV. V shed 6 bases and J 0 bases; nucleotides not matched to a gene: 9. CDR3 nucleotides: TGTGCCAGCAGGCAACCGGGACAGGGCACCTCCTACGAGCAGTACTTC. Translation: CASRQPGQGTSYEQYF.

This clone has more than one count but fewer than ten. V usage is TRBV7-2 and J usage is TRBJ1-5; D might be TRBD1 (5 bases). There are 15 residues in the CDR3. The germline gives CDR1 SGHTA, CDR2 FQGNSA. V was pared by 5 bases and J by 1 base, with 12 bases between. As DNA, the CDR3 is TGTGCCAGCAGCCCTAGGGGCGTGAGCAATCAGCCCCAGCATTTT. It codes for CASSPRGVSNQPQHF.

A note on this clone: An end of the junction does not agree with germline; a read error may underlie this. The chain couples TRBV29-1 to TRBJ1-4; D call uncertain. Germline V lookup: CDR1 SQVTM, CDR2 ANQGSEA. The CDR3 has 10 amino acids. This CDR3 is CSVEEEKLFF. For the CDR3, the DNA is TGCAGCGTCGAAGAGGAAAAACTGTTTTTT.

This clone was seen only once. V usage is TRBV25-1 and J usage is TRBJ1-2, with D perhaps matching TRBD1 (6 bases). Trimming took off 7 bases at V and 3 bases at J, with 12 bases between the two ends. The CDR3 contains 13 residues. Germline V gene sequence: CDR1 MGHDK, CDR2 SYGVNS. This CDR3 is CASKGGRDYGYTF. The CDR3 nucleotides read TGTGCCAGCAAAGGGGGAAGGGACTATGGCTACACCTTC.

This chain uses TRBV19 with TRBJ1-1; D is unclear. The CDR3 is 13 residues long. The germline V gene has CDR1 LNHDA and CDR2 SQIVND (reference sequence). Trimming shortened V by 4 bases and J by 4 bases, and 10 bases separated the two germline ends. This CDR3 is CASSTRGVTEAFF. The DNA of the CDR3 is TGTGCCAGTAGTACCAGAGGCGTCACTGAAGCTTTCTTT.

This chain uses TRBV11-3 with TRBJ2-1; possibly TRBD1 or TRBD2 for D (6 bases each). The V gene's germline CDR1 is SGHNT and CDR2 YENEEA. The CDR3 has 17 amino acids. Trimming pared 2 bases from V and 5 bases from J, leaving 19 bases between. In DNA, the CDR3 is TGTGCCAGCAGCTTAATAACTAGGGGGGCGGACCACAATGAGCAGTTCTTC. Amino acid sequence: CASSLITRGADHNEQFF.

The V gene is TRBV5-1, the J gene TRBJ1-4; D gene uncertain. Deletions cut 4 bases from V and 3 bases from J, with 10 bases between. Per the germline V gene, CDR1 is SGHRS and CDR2 is YFSETQ. There are 14 residues in the CDR3. Here the CDR3 reads CASSGVSANEKLFF. The DNA for the CDR3 is TGCGCCAGCAGCGGGGTTTCGGCTAATGAAAAACTGTTTTTT.

V gene TRBV11-2 combines with J gene TRBJ1-1, with 9 bases that match TRBD1. The germline V gene encodes CDR1 SGHAT and CDR2 FQNNGV. This CDR3 region has 14 residues. Trimming took 3 bases from V and 3 from J; bases not matched to a gene: 2. The CDR3 loop is CASSFTGGYTEAFF. The CDR3 DNA reads TGTGCCAGCAGCTTCACAGGGGGCTACACTGAAGCTTTCTTT.